This T cell receptor (beta chain) is from a study of cytomegalovirus exposure and HLA in healthy donors. Turning to the study itself: Counted in an early data release were about 80 million unique TCRs from HLA-typed donors.

Whole-study findings and limits: The only immune exposure information that was available was CMV serostatus. The authors listed around 150 TCR beta chains as cytomegalovirus-associated.

Regarding this clone: The antigen is not known.

Trimming cost V 3 bases and J 4 bases, with 10 bases left between them. Germline CDR1 is SNHLY and CDR2 is FYNNEI. CDR3 length equals 14 residues. 60 Vbeta and 13 Jbeta primers were used in PCR. Sequenced by immunoSEQ multiplex PCR; TCRdb stores in-frame clones only, minus some. The repertoire holds over 150,000 clones, with roughly four fifths as singletons. Despite likely unrecorded immune exposures, the donors were nominally healthy at the time of sampling. The rearrangement uses TRBV2 and TRBJ1-5; TRBD1 might be the D (5 bases). This clonotype was sampled from a woman aged 18-35 years in good health and CMV-seronegative. The sequencing sample was made of PBMCs. CDR3 residues: CASSDREANQPQHF. The CDR3 bases are TGTGCCAGCAGTGACAGGGAAGCTAATCAGCCCCAGCATTTT. Drawing the rest from reference TRBV2 and TRBJ1-5, the complete variable domain is EPEVTQTPSHQVTQMGQEVILRCVPISNHLYFYWYRQILGQKVEFLVSFYNNEISEKSEIFDDQFSVERPDGSNFTLKIRSTKLEDSAMYFCASSDREANQPQHFGDGTRLSIL.